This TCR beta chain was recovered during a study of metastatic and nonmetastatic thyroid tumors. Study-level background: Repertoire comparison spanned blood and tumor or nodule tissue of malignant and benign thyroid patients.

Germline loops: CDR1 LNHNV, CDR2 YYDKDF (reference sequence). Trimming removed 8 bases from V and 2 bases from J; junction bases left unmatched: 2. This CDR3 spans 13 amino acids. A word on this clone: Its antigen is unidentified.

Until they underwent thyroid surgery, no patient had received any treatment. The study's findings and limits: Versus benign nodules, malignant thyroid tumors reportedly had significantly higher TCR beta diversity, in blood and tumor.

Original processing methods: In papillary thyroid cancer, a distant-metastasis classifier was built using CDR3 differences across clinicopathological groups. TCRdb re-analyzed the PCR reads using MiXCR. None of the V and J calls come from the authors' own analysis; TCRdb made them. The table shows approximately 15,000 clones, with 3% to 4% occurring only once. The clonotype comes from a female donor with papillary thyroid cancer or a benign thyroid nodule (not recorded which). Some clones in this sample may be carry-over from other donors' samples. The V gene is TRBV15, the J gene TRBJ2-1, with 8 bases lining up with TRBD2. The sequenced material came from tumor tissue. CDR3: CATGTSAYNEQFF. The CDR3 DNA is TGTGCCACCGGGACTAGTGCCTACAATGAGCAGTTCTTC.